This T cell receptor (beta chain) was identified in a study of T cell repertoires in cytomegalovirus infection. CDR3 length: 15 amino acids. In germline, CDR1 is DFQATT, CDR2 SNEGSKA (reference sequence). V was clipped by 3 bases and J by 4 bases; unmatched bases: 6. This clonotype was counted a few times. Its antigen remains unknown. MiXCR was run by TCRdb on the reads, yielding one entry per CDR3 protein. This sample yields some 310,000 distinct CDR3 sequences, of which approximately 25% are seen a single time; about an eighth belongs to the top ten. The J gene is TRBJ2-1, the V gene TRBV20-1; 10 positions match TRBD2. The sequence came from a human donor in good health (CMV status not recorded). Some clones in this sample may be carry-over from other donors' samples. Sequencing was performed on cultured PBMCs, taken from culture after CMV antigen stimulation. The CDR3 nucleotides read TGCAGTGCTAGGCTAGCGGGAGCGGTGTACAATGAGCAGTTCTTC. Translation: CSARLAGAVYNEQFF.